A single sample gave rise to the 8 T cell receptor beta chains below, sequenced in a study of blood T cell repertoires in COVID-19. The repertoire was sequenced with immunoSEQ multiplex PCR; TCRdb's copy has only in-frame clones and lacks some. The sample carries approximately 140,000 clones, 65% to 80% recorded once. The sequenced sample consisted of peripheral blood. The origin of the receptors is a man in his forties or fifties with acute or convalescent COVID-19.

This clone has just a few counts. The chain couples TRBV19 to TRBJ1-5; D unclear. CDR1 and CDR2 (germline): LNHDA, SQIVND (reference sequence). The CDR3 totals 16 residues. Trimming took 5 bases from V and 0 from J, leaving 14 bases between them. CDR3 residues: CASSPTAVYSNQPQHF. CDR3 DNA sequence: TGTGCCAGTAGTCCCACGGCGGTGTATAGCAATCAGCCCCAGCATTTT.

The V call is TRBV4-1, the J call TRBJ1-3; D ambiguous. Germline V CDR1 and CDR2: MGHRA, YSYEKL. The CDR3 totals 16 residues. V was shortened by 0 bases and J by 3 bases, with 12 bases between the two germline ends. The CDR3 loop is CASSQDENLFGNTIYF. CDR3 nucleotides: TGCGCCAGCAGCCAAGATGAAAACTTATTTGGAAACACCATATATTTT.

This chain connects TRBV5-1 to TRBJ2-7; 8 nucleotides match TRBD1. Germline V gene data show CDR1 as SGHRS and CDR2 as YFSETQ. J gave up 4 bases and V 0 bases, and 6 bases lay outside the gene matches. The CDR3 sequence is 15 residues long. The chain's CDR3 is CASSLDGTGVYEQYF. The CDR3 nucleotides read TGCGCCAGCAGCTTGGACGGGACAGGCGTTTACGAGCAGTACTTC. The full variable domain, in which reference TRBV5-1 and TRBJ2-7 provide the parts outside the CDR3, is KAGVTQTPRYLIKTRGQQVTLSCSPISGHRSVSWYQQTPGQGLQFLFEYFSETQRNKGNFPGRFSGRQFSNSRSEMNVSTLELGDSALYLCASSLDGTGVYEQYFGPGTRLTVT.

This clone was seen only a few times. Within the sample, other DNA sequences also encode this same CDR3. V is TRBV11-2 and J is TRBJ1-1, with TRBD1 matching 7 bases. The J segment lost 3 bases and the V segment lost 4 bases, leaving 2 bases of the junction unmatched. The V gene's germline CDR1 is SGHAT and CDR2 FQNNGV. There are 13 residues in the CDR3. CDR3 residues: CASSYTGDTEAFF. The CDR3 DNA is TGTGCCAGCAGCTATACAGGGGACACTGAAGCTTTCTTT.

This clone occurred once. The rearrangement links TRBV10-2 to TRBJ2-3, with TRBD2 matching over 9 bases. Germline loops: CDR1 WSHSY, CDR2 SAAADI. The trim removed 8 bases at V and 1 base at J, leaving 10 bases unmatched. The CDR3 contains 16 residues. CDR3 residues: CASVRAGGIRTDTQYF. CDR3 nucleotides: TGCGCCAGCGTTAGAGCGGGGGGAATTCGCACAGATACGCAGTATTTT.

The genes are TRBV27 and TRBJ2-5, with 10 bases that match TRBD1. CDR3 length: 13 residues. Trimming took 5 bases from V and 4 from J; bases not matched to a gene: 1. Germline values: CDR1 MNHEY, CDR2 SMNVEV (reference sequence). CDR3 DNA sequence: TGTGCCAGCAGTCGGACAGGGGGAGAGACCCAGTACTTC. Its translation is CASSRTGGETQYF.

CDR3 loop: CASSPLDMGLNTGELFF. The CDR3 DNA reads TGCGCCAGCAGCCCCCTTGATATGGGGCTAAACACCGGGGAGCTGTTTTTT. The chain combines TRBV4-1 with TRBJ2-2, with a weak D call TRBD1 (5 bases). Germline V gives CDR1 MGHRA, CDR2 YSYEKL. The CDR3 runs to 17 residues. Trimming cost V 4 bases and J 2 bases, with 17 bases left between them.

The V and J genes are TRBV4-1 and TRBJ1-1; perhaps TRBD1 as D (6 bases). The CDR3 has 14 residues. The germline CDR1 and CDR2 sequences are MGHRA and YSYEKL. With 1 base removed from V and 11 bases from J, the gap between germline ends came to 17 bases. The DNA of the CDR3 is TGCGCCAGCAGCCAAGGCCAGGGGCCTGGGGCGGCTTTCTTT. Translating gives CASSQGQGPGAAFF.